This is a list of T cell receptor beta chains from one sample in a study of T cells in Graves' hyperthyroidism and ophthalmopathy. TCRdb independently ran MiXCR on the multiplex PCR reads; one entry per CDR3 protein. The sample consists of about 580,000 distinct CDR3 sequences, 14% of them appearing once. What was sequenced was blood. The receptors were sampled from a woman aged 30 to 39 with Graves' hyperthyroidism that later progressed to Graves' ophthalmopathy. Each CDR3 is given with its conserved first and last residue. Each record gives: D gene, V gene, clone size, J gene, CDR3 DNA, CDR3 protein. D genes are given only for firm matches. The size entry is marked missing in some rows and otherwise reads once, few, many or a size class.

-	TRBV28	few	TRBJ1-4	TGTGCCAGCAGTTACGGGGGGGAGAGGGAAAAACTGTTTTTT	CASSYGGEREKLFF
TRBD1	TRBV28	many	TRBJ2-7	TGTGCCAGCAGTTTAGGGGGACAGGGGGCGACCGAGCAGTACTTC	CASSLGGQGATEQYF
TRBD2	TRBV2	many	TRBJ2-2	TGTGCCAGCGTCCCCGACTCGAGAGCGGGAGGTCAGACCGGGGAGCTGTTTTTT	CASVPDSRAGGQTGELFF
-	TRBV2	-	TRBJ2-1	TGTGCCAGCAGTGAAGAAAGGAGCTCACTGGCCTGCTTC	CASSEERSSLACF
TRBD2	TRBV19	few	TRBJ2-3	TGTGCCAGTTCTGGACTAGCGGGGGGGAGCCTCAGCACAGATACGCAGTATTTT	CASSGLAGGSLSTDTQYF
TRBD1	TRBV20-1	many	TRBJ2-7	TGCAGTGCTTTTATAGACAGGGGAACCGAGCAGTACTTC	CSAFIDRGTEQYF
-	TRBV30	many	TRBJ2-2	TGTAAAGGGGACGGGGACACCGGGGAGCTGTTTTTT	CKGDGDTGELFF
-	TRBV6-2/TRBV6-3	-	TRBJ1-5	TGTGCCAGCAGTGCCGGGAGGCGGGAGCCCCAGCATTTT	CASSAGRREPQHF
-	TRBV19	few	TRBJ2-2	TGTGCCAGTATCTCCTCTGGGGGGGCCTACACCGGGGAGCTGTTTTTT	CASISSGGAYTGELFF
-	TRBV11-1	many	TRBJ2-3	TGTGCCAGCAGTAATTACGAGGGAGGCGAGGGGGATACGCAGTATTTT	CASSNYEGGEGDTQYF
TRBD1	TRBV2	many	TRBJ1-5	TGTGCCAGCAGTCCCGGACAGGGAGAGGTTCAGCCCCAGCATTTT	CASSPGQGEVQPQHF
TRBD1	TRBV6-1	many	TRBJ1-2	TGTGCCAGCACCAAGACAGGGAAGAGCTATGGCTACACCTTC	CASTKTGKSYGYTF
-	TRBV30	many	TRBJ2-5	TGTGCCTGGAGTTCTTCCGAGTGGGAGACCCAGTACTTC	CAWSSSEWETQYF
TRBD2	TRBV18	-	TRBJ2-7	TGTGCCAGCTCACCAACTAGCGGGAGTTTTTCAGCCTACGAGCAGTACTTC	CASSPTSGSFSAYEQYF
TRBD1	TRBV9	once	TRBJ1-2	TGTGCCAGCAGCGTCGGGACAGGGACCAACTATGGCTACACCTTC	CASSVGTGTNYGYTF
-	TRBV29-1	few	TRBJ1-1	TGCAGCGCCAGTGAGAACACTGAAGCTTTCTTT	CSASENTEAFF
TRBD1	TRBV5-1	many	TRBJ2-7	TGCGCCAGCAGCCTCACCCCTTGGACAGGCGGGTCCTACGAGCAGTACTTC	CASSLTPWTGGSYEQYF
TRBD1	TRBV5-4	-	TRBJ2-1	TGTGCCAGCAGCTTGGACGGGACAGCGGAGTTCTTC	CASSLDGTAEFF
TRBD2	TRBV11-3	many	TRBJ2-1	TGTGCCAGCAGCGGCACTAGCGGGAGCTGGGTCGATGAGCAGTTCTTC	CASSGTSGSWVDEQFF
TRBD2	TRBV28	many	TRBJ2-7	TGTGCCAGCAGTTTAACTATGGTAGCGGGTTACGAGCAGTACTTC	CASSLTMVAGYEQYF
TRBD2	TRBV7-9	many	TRBJ2-3	TGTGCCAGCAGTCAAGACGGGGGGAACACAGATACGCAGTATTTT	CASSQDGGNTDTQYF
TRBD2	TRBV5-1	-	TRBJ2-7	TGCGCCAGCAGCTGGTCACACACCGGGACTAGGCAGACCTACGAGCGGTACTTC	CASSWSHTGTRQTYERYF
-	TRBV11-2	many	TRBJ1-2	TGTGCCAGCAGCCCAAGAGGGGGGCTGGGTGGCTACACCTTC	CASSPRGGLGGYTF
TRBD2	TRBV24-1	many	TRBJ2-1	TGTGCCACCAGTGAAGCGGGAGCCTACAATGAGCAGTTCTTC	CATSEAGAYNEQFF
-	TRBV5-1	many	TRBJ2-6	TGCGCCAGCAGCTTGGCGGGGTACGGGGCCAACGTCCTGACTTTC	CASSLAGYGANVLTF
TRBD2	TRBV11-2	many	TRBJ2-1	TGTGCCAGCAGCCTACGGACTAGCGGAGAACAATACAATGAGCAGTTCTTC	CASSLRTSGEQYNEQFF
-	TRBV6-1	many	TRBJ1-2	TGTGCCAGCAGTGAAACTAACAGGGAAGGGTATGGCTACACCTTC	CASSETNREGYGYTF
-	TRBV11-2	many	TRBJ2-1	TGTGCCAGCAGCTTAGATCCCAATGAGCAGTTCTTC	CASSLDPNEQFF
-	TRBV20-1	-	TRBJ2-7	TGCAGTGCTAGGGAAGCGAACGAGCAGTACTTC	CSAREANEQYF
-	TRBV10-3	few	TRBJ1-1	TGTGCCATCAGTGTGGACAGCTTGAACACTGAAGCTTTCTTT	CAISVDSLNTEAFF
-	TRBV24-1	few	TRBJ2-5	TGTGCCACCTCTGCTGGGGGGCAAGAGACCCAGTACTTC	CATSAGGQETQYF
-	TRBV12-5	-	TRBJ1-2	TGTGCTAGTGGTTTTGCGGGGGCAAATGGCTACACCTTC	CASGFAGANGYTF